The 23 T cell receptor beta chains listed next were all sequenced from one sample in a study of blood T cell repertoires in COVID-19. The table came from immunoSEQ multiplex PCR; TCRdb's copy has only in-frame clones and leaves some out. The data hold around 100,000 clones, with more than 80% observed a single time. Sequenced input: peripheral blood. The origin of the receptors is a human donor in a cohort sampled during active COVID-19.

CDR3 residues: CASSLEVQGSNTEAFF. The CDR3 DNA reads TGCGCCAGCAGCTTGGAGGTCCAGGGGTCGAACACTGAAGCTTTCTTT. The chain employs TRBV5-1 and TRBJ1-1; D may be TRBD1 (6 bases). V was cut by 0 bases and J by 1 base, with 13 bases left in between. The V gene's germline CDR1 is SGHRS and CDR2 YFSETQ. The CDR3 covers 16 residues.

This clone has a handful of counts. The gene calls are TRBV19 and TRBJ2-7; D may be TRBD1 (5 bases). The V and J ends lost 4 bases and 6 bases respectively, with 13 bases between them. Germline CDR1 reads LNHDA; CDR2 reads SQIVND (reference sequence). This CDR3 has 13 amino acids. The CDR3 protein is CASSTIQGGEQYF. Here the CDR3 DNA reads TGTGCCAGTAGTACCATTCAGGGCGGCGAGCAGTACTTC.

The CDR3, as DNA: TGTGCCAGCAGCCCGGGACAGAGCCCTGGGGATGAGCAGTTCTTC. Its translation: CASSPGQSPGDEQFF. The chain has TRBV11-3 and TRBJ2-1; 7 bases are shared with TRBD1. The CDR3 is 15 amino acids. Germline-derived CDR1 and CDR2 are SGHNT and YENEEA. With V trimmed by 5 bases and J by 8 bases, 12 bases remained unmatched.

The V gene is TRBV7-6, the J gene TRBJ2-3; 12 bases match TRBD2. CDR3 length: 16 amino acids. The J segment lost 1 base and the V segment lost 5 bases, leaving 4 bases of the junction unmatched. Germline CDR1 reads SGHVS; CDR2 reads FNYEAQ. DNA for the CDR3: TGTGCCAGCAGCCCCCGACTAGCGGGGGGCACAGATACGCAGTATTTT. It codes for CASSPRLAGGTDTQYF.

In its sample, this clone was seen once. V gene TRBV20-1 combines with J gene TRBJ1-2, with 7 bases that match TRBD1. CDR1 and CDR2 from the germline V gene are DFQATT and SNEGSKA (reference sequence). Unmatched junction bases numbered 4, after V lost 6 bases and J lost 6 bases. The CDR3 runs 11 residues. In nucleotides, the CDR3 is TGCAGTGCAACAGGGGTGAATGGCTACACCTTC. Residues: CSATGVNGYTF.

The chain carries TRBV3-1 (or the pseudogene TRBV3-2) and TRBJ2-3, with TRBD2 matching over 11 bases. V lost 1 base to trimming and J lost 8 bases; unmatched junction nucleotides: 8. The CDR3 length is 16 residues. Per the germline V gene, CDR1 is LGHDT and CDR2 is YNNKEL (reference sequence). CDR3 residues: CASSQALAGGGGTQYF. In DNA, the CDR3 is TGTGCCAGCAGCCAAGCGCTAGCGGGAGGAGGCGGTACGCAGTATTTT.

In its sample, this clone was seen a few times. The rearrangement uses TRBV9 and TRBJ1-1, with D perhaps TRBD1 (6 bases). V gave up 4 bases and J gave up 4 bases, with 11 bases separating them. The germline V gene encodes CDR1 SGDLS and CDR2 YYNGEE. CDR3 length: 13 residues. CDR3 loop: CASSQRGTTEAFF. For the CDR3, the DNA is TGTGCCAGCAGCCAAAGGGGGACCACTGAAGCTTTCTTT. The variable domain in full, with the rest retrieved from reference TRBV9 and TRBJ1-1, is DSGVTQTPKHLITATGQRVTLRCSPRSGDLSVYWYQQSLDQGLQFLIQYYNGEERAKGNILERFSAQQFPDLHSELNLSSLELGDSALYFCASSQRGTTEAFFGQGTRLTVV.

V is TRBV9 and J is TRBJ2-7; 9 nucleotides match TRBD2. Germline V gene data show CDR1 as SGDLS and CDR2 as YYNGEE. Unmatched junction bases numbered 13, after V lost 3 bases and J lost 3 bases. The CDR3 is made up of 17 amino acids. This CDR3 is CASSGGQGSGGFYEQYF. The CDR3 DNA sequence: TGTGCCAGCAGCGGCGGCCAGGGAAGCGGGGGGTTCTACGAGCAGTACTTC.

The genes are TRBV27 and TRBJ2-2; 7 bases line up with TRBD1. After removal of 7 bases from V and 2 bases from J, the junction contained 4 bases not matched to a gene. This CDR3 has 14 amino acids. Germline CDR1 and CDR2: MNHEY and SMNVEV (reference sequence). CDR3 nucleotides: TGTGCCAGCACGACAGGGTATAACACCGGGGAGCTGTTTTTT. It specifies CASTTGYNTGELFF.

The J gene is TRBJ2-7, the V gene TRBV28, with 8 bases fitting TRBD2. Trimming removed 7 bases from V and 4 bases from J; junction bases left unmatched: 9. The CDR3 covers 14 residues. The V gene's germline CDR1 is MDHEN and CDR2 SYDVKM. CDR3 nucleotide sequence: TGTGCCAGCATCCAATCGGGGGGGCTGTACGAGCAGTACTTC. Its translation is CASIQSGGLYEQYF.

This clone was picked up a small number of times. The chain joins TRBV7-9 to TRBJ1-5; 9 bases match TRBD1. The J segment lost 5 bases and the V segment lost 5 bases, leaving 7 bases of the junction unmatched. The CDR3 contains 15 residues. The germline gives CDR1 SEHNR, CDR2 FQNEAQ (reference sequence). The CDR3 region is CASSKGQGEYQPQHF. CDR3 DNA sequence: TGTGCCAGCAGCAAGGGACAGGGAGAGTATCAGCCCCAGCATTTT.

The genes are TRBV4-3 and TRBJ1-3; a possible D gene is TRBD1 (5 bases). Germline V gene lookup returns CDR1 LGHNA and CDR2 YSLEER. The CDR3 spans 16 residues. V lost 4 bases, J lost 0 bases, and 13 bases lay in between. The CDR3 is CASSPGGFPSGNTIYF. The CDR3, as DNA: TGCGCCAGCAGCCCGGGGGGGTTTCCCTCTGGAAACACCATATATTTT.

V usage is TRBV20-1 and J usage is TRBJ1-1; weak D call: TRBD1 (6 bases). Germline-derived CDR1 and CDR2 are DFQATT and SNEGSKA (reference sequence). V dropped 4 bases and J dropped 11 bases, with 14 bases sitting between them. The CDR3 runs to 11 residues. CDR3 sequence: CSATGQFSAFF. The CDR3 nucleotides read TGCAGTGCTACTGGACAGTTTAGTGCTTTCTTT.

The chain links TRBV7-9 to TRBJ1-1; D is uncertain. This CDR3 has 13 residues. The V and J ends lost 8 bases and 5 bases respectively, with 15 bases between them. From germline, CDR1 is SEHNR and CDR2 FQNEAQ (reference sequence). The CDR3 sequence is CASGPPRWTEAFF. The CDR3 bases are TGTGCCAGCGGGCCCCCGCGATGGACTGAAGCTTTCTTT.

The chain couples TRBV19 to TRBJ1-5; TRBD1 matches at 7 bases. After removal of 2 bases from V and 7 bases from J, the junction contained 5 bases not matched to a gene. CDR1 and CDR2 (germline): LNHDA, SQIVND (reference sequence). The CDR3 loop spans 14 amino acids. Written as DNA, the CDR3 is TGTGCCAGTAGTATAAGACAGGGAGGACAGCCCCAGCATTTT. Encoded protein: CASSIRQGGQPQHF.

This clone was found once. The chain uses TRBV7-2 and TRBJ2-3, with 10 bases matching TRBD2. Germline values: CDR1 SGHTA, CDR2 FQGNSA. Trimming cost V 4 bases and J 0 bases; bases outside gene matches: 7. The CDR3 has 17 amino acids. The CDR3 nucleotides are TGTGCCAGCAGCTCACTCCTACTAGCGGGGAGCACAGATACGCAGTATTTT. Its protein product is CASSSLLLAGSTDTQYF.

CDR3 protein: CASSQDRTSGGLNTGELFF. The DNA for the CDR3 is TGTGCCAGCAGCCAAGATCGGACTAGCGGGGGGTTGAACACCGGGGAGCTGTTTTTT. V gene TRBV3-1 (or the pseudogene TRBV3-2) combines with J gene TRBJ2-2, with 14 bases matching TRBD2. The germline V gene encodes CDR1 LGHDT and CDR2 YNNKEL (reference sequence). V was pared by 0 bases and J by 1 base, with 4 bases of the junction left unmatched. The length of the CDR3 is 19 residues.

The V call is TRBV19, the J call TRBJ1-4, with 7 bases aligning to TRBD1. Germline V gene lookup returns CDR1 LNHDA and CDR2 SQIVND (reference sequence). The junction had 10 bases not matched to a gene; V was cut back by 4 bases and J by 2 bases. This CDR3 is 17 amino acids long. CDR3: CASSSLWTGYTNEKLFF. CDR3 sequence (DNA): TGTGCCAGTAGTAGCCTTTGGACAGGATATACTAATGAAAAACTGTTTTTT.

The chain joins TRBV6-5 to TRBJ2-3; 7 bases agree with TRBD1. The CDR3 has 15 residues. J lost 7 bases, V lost 7 bases, and 14 bases had no gene match. Germline V gene lookup returns CDR1 MNHEY and CDR2 SVGAGI. CDR3 region: CASTTETGPVYTQYF. As DNA, the CDR3 is TGTGCCAGCACTACTGAGACAGGGCCAGTTTATACGCAGTATTTT.

This chain links TRBV5-1 with TRBJ1-2, with 7 bases fitting TRBD1. CDR3 length equals 15 residues. Germline V gene lookup returns CDR1 SGHRS and CDR2 YFSETQ. With V trimmed by 4 bases and J by 4 bases, 10 bases remained unmatched. This CDR3 reads CASSPGTAGIYGYTF. CDR3 nucleotide sequence: TGCGCCAGCAGCCCCGGGACAGCCGGAATCTATGGCTACACCTTC.

There are a few counts of this clone. The V call is TRBV7-2, the J call TRBJ2-7; D is perhaps TRBD2 (5 bases). This CDR3 region has 15 residues. Germline-derived CDR1 and CDR2 are SGHTA and FQGNSA. V shed 0 bases and J shed 2 bases, with 11 bases lying between them. The CDR3, as DNA: TGTGCCAGCAGCTTAGCGGAGGCTACCCCCTACGAGCAGTACTTC. It yields the protein CASSLAEATPYEQYF.

This chain connects TRBV28 to TRBJ1-2; 9 bases are a match to TRBD1. Losses at the gene ends were 4 bases for V and 5 bases for J; bases not matched to a gene: 8. This CDR3 is 15 amino acids long. The V gene's germline CDR1 is MDHEN and CDR2 SYDVKM. This CDR3 is CASSSTGTGRYGYTF. CDR3 nucleotides: TGTGCCAGCAGTTCAACCGGGACAGGGAGATATGGCTACACCTTC.

This chain connects TRBV9 to TRBJ1-2; D is perhaps TRBD1 (6 bases). CDR3 length: 14 amino acids. Germline CDR1 and CDR2: SGDLS and YYNGEE. V dropped 4 bases and J dropped 12 bases, with 22 bases sitting between them. The CDR3 DNA sequence: TGTGCCAGCAGCCCCGGATACCAGGGGTTTCCTGACACCTTC. Translation gives CASSPGYQGFPDTF.